One sample yielded the 3 T cell receptor beta chains listed below, sequenced in a study of CD8 T cells in ankylosing spondylitis. No cognate antigen is known for these TCRs. The study's findings and limits: Seemingly characteristic of ankylosing spondylitis blood was a TCR beta motif consisting of eight highly homologous variants.

Each CDR3 protein gets one entry after TCRdb re-called the 5' RACE reads with MiXCR. The table records around 770,000 distinct CDR3 sequences, around 17% of them present only once. What was sequenced was blood, either unsorted or a sorted T cell fraction (not recorded which). These receptor sequences come from a male donor with ankylosing spondylitis.

This rearrangement joins TRBV4-2 to TRBJ1-2; weak D call: TRBD1 (6 bases). The V gene lost 1 base and the J gene lost 6 bases, with 9 bases spanning the gap. CDR1 is LGHNA, CDR2 YNFKEQ, per germline. This CDR3 contains 13 residues. The CDR3 coding sequence is TGTGCCAGCAGCCAAGGACAGGAAGATGGCTACACCTTC. Amino acid sequence: CASSQGQEDGYTF.

V is TRBV11-3 and J is TRBJ2-2; D is unresolved. V dropped 5 bases and J dropped 1 base, with 14 bases sitting between them. The CDR3 spans 16 residues. Looked up from germline, CDR1 is SGHNT and CDR2 is YENEEA. CDR3: CASSPIGRMNTGELFF. CDR3 DNA: TGTGCCAGCAGCCCCATAGGACGGATGAACACCGGGGAGCTGTTTTTT.

This clonotype was seen only a few times. This chain uses TRBV27 with TRBJ2-1; D perhaps matches TRBD2 (6 bases). V was clipped by 6 bases and J by 5 bases, with 11 bases between them. This CDR3 is built from 13 residues. Per the germline V gene, CDR1 is MNHEY and CDR2 is SMNVEV (reference sequence). The CDR3 region is CASRSGTHNEQFF. The CDR3 nucleotides are TGTGCCAGCAGATCTGGGACTCACAATGAGCAGTTCTTC.